Detailed here is one T cell receptor (beta chain). Antigen specificity is unknown. Per germline, CDR1 SGHRS and CDR2 YFSETQ. This CDR3 contains 17 residues. V shed 0 bases, J shed 0 bases, and the junction held 7 bases outside the gene matches. Naive CD45RA+ and memory CD45RA-negative subsets were split from CD4+ cells. This entry belongs to a study of shared clonotypes between healthy human individuals. Study-wide results and limits: Clonotype sharing among the donors was expected to vary with sequencing depth.

An assay was performed, and its level was deep. Sequenced by immunoSEQ multiplex PCR; TCRdb stores in-frame clones only, minus some. The table includes around 510,000 clones, more than 95% detected once. This TCR derives from a woman aged 25 to 39 in good health. The sequenced sample consisted of naive CD4+ T cells sorted from blood. The sample's subset: CD45RA+ positively selected. The chain uses TRBV5-1 and TRBJ2-3, with 7 bases lining up with TRBD2. Here the CDR3 DNA reads TGCGCCAGCAGCTTGGCTGGGGGACTAACTAGCACAGATACGCAGTATTTT. Translated, it gives CASSLAGGLTSTDTQYF.